This T cell receptor beta chain stems from a study of blood T cell repertoires in COVID-19. Sequenced by immunoSEQ multiplex PCR; TCRdb stores in-frame clones only, minus some. The sample records about 120,000 clones, about nine tenths being singletons. The sequencing sample was made of peripheral blood. This TCR derives from a human donor with active COVID-19. The donor label of this sample is uncertain.

The CDR3 protein is CASSTRTGGYYEQYF. In DNA form, the CDR3 reads TGTGCCAGCAGCACCCGGACAGGGGGGTATTACGAGCAGTACTTC. The rearrangement uses TRBV13 and TRBJ2-7; 10 bases map to TRBD1. Germline V gene sequence: CDR1 PRHDT, CDR2 FYEKMQ (reference sequence). J gave up 4 bases and V 5 bases, and 8 bases lay outside the gene matches. The CDR3 is made up of 15 amino acids.